This T cell receptor (beta chain) was observed in a study of blood T cells in healthy people across ages. Worth noting for this clonotype: Its matching antigen is unknown.

The sample providers were healthy Caucasian people from Russia, aged about 6 to 95. Together with a sample-barcoded 5' primer, a J-beta primer mix was included in a second PCR lasting roughly 6 to 12 cycles. One entry per CDR3 protein results from TCRdb running MiXCR on the 5' RACE reads. The sample contains about 1.1 million distinct CDR3 sequences, more than 30% of which appear only once. Study-wide results and limits: The study lacked donor CMV status, which possibly confounded expanded clonotype changes.

The specimen sequenced was blood. This sequence was found in a man aged 18-30 years in good health.

The CDR3 coding sequence is TGCAGTGCTCAGACTAGCGGGGGGACAGATACGCAGTATTTT. Its protein is CSAQTSGGTDTQYF. The chain couples TRBV20-1 to TRBJ2-3; 13 positions match TRBD2. CDR1 and CDR2 (germline): DFQATT, SNEGSKA (reference sequence). The CDR3 runs to 14 residues. V gave up 5 bases and J gave up 3 bases; unmatched junction bases: 2.